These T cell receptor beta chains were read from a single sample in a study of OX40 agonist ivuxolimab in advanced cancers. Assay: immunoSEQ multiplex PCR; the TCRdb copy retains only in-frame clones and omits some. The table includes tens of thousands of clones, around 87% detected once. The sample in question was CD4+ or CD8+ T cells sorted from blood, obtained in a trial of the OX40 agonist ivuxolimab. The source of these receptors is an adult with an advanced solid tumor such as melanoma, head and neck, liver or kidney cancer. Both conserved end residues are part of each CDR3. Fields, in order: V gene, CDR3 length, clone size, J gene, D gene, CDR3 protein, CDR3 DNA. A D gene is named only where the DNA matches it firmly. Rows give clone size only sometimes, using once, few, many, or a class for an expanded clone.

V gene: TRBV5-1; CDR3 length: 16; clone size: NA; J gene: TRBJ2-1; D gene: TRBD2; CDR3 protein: CASSYSGRDLYNEQFF; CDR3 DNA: TGCGCCAGCAGCTATAGCGGGAGGGACCTCTACAATGAGCAGTTCTTC
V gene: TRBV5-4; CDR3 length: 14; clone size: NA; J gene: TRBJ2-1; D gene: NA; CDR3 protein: CASTDLMGDFEQFF; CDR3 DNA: TGTGCCAGCACGGACCTAATGGGAGATTTTGAGCAGTTCTTC
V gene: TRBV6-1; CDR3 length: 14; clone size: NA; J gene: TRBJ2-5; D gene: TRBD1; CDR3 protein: CASSQDRVSETQYF; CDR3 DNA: TGTGCCAGCAGTCAAGACAGGGTATCTGAGACCCAGTACTTC
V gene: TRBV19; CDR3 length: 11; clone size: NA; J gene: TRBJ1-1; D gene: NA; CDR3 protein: CASRRGTEAFF; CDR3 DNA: TGTGCCAGTAGGAGGGGAACTGAAGCTTTCTTT
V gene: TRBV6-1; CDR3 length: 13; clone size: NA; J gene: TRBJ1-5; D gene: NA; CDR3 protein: CASSANGRPKLNF; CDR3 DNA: TGTGCCAGCAGTGCTAATGGACGGCCCAAATTAAATTTT
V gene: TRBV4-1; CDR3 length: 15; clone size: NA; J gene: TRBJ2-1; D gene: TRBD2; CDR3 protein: CASSPGLAGYNEQFF; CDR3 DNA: TGCGCCAGCAGCCCCGGACTAGCGGGGTACAATGAGCAGTTCTTC
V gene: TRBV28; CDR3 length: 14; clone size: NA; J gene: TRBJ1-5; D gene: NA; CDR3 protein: CASSVRGVGQPQHF; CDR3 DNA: TGTGCCAGCAGTGTCCGGGGGGTAGGTCAGCCCCAGCATTTT
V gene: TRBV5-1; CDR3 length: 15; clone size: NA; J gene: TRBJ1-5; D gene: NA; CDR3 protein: CASSESPSANQPQHF; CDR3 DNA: TGCGCCAGCAGCGAAAGCCCATCAGCCAATCAGCCCCAGCATTTT
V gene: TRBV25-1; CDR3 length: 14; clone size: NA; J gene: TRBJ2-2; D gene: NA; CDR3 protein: CASSEVGRYGELFF; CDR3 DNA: TGTGCCAGCAGTGAAGTAGGGCGGTACGGGGAGCTGTTTTTT
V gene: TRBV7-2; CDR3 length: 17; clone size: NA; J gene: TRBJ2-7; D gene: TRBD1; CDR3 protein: CASSPGTGRLLGDEQYF; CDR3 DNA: TGTGCCAGCAGCCCCGGGACAGGGAGGTTGCTTGGCGACGAGCAGTACTTC
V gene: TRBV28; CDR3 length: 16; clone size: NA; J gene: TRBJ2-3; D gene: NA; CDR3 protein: CASRSIAETSTDTQYF; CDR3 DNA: TGTGCCAGCAGGAGTATAGCGGAGACTAGCACAGATACGCAGTATTTT
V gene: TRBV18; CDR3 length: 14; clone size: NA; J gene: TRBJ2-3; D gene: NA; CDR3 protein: CASSPGGAKDTQYF; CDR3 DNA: TGTGCCAGCTCACCAGGGGGGGCCAAAGATACGCAGTATTTT
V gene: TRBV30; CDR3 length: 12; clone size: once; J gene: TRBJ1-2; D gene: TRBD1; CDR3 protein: CAWRRTGYGYTF; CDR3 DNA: TGTGCCTGGAGAAGGACAGGCTATGGCTACACCTTC
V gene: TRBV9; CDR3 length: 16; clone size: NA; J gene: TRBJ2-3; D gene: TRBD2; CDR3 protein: CASSIAGGRGTDTQYF; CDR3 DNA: TGTGCCAGCAGCATAGCGGGAGGGCGCGGCACAGATACGCAGTATTTT
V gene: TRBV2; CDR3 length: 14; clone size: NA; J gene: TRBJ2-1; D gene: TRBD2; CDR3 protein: CASSESSGPNEQFF; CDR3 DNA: TGTGCCAGCAGTGAGTCTAGCGGGCCCAATGAGCAGTTCTTC
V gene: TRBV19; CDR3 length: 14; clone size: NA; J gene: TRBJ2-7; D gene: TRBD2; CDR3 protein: CASSQTGGLYEQYF; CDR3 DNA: TGTGCCAGTAGTCAGACGGGGGGGCTCTACGAGCAGTACTTC
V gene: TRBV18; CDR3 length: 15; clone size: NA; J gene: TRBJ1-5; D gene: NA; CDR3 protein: CASSPGQGGNQPQHF; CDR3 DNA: TGTGCCAGCTCCCCGGGGCAGGGAGGCAATCAGCCCCAGCATTTT
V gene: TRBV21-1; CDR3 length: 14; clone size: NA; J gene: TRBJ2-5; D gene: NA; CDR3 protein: CASTPRTEQETQYF; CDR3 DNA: TGTGCCAGCACCCCTAGGACAGAGCAAGAGACCCAGTACTTC
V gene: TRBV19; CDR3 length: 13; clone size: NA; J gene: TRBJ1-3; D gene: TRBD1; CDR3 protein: CASSQGAGNTIYF; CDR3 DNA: TGTGCCAGTTCCCAGGGGGCTGGAAACACCATATATTTT
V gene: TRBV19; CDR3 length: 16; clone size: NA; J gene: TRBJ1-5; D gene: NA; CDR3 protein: CASSSGKKYSNQPQHF; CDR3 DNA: TGTGCCAGTAGTTCAGGGAAAAAGTATAGCAATCAGCCCCAGCATTTT
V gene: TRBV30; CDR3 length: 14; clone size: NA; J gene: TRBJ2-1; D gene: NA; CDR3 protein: CAWSETGTPISIFF; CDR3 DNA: TGTGCCTGGAGCGAAACCGGGACACCCATTAGCATCTTCTTC
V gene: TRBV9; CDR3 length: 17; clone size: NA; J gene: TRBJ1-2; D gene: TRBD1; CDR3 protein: CASSVQDRAPLGYGYTF; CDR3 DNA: TGTGCCAGCAGCGTACAGGACAGGGCCCCATTGGGGTATGGCTACACCTTC
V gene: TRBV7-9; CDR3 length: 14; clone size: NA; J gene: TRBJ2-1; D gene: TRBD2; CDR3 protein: CASSFTSGRDEQFF; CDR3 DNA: TGTGCCAGCAGCTTTACTAGCGGGAGGGATGAGCAGTTCTTC
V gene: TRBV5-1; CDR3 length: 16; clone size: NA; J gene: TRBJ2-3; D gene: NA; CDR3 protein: CASSSTPGLSTDTQYF; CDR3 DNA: TGCGCCAGCAGCTCAACCCCGGGGCTCAGCACAGATACGCAGTATTTT
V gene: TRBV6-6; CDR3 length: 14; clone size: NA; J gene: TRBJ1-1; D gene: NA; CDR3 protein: CASSQDSLNTEAFF; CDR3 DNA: TGTGCCAGCAGCCAGGACAGCTTGAACACTGAAGCTTTCTTT
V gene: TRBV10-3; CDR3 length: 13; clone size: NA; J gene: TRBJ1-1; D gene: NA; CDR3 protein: CAIHGTENTEAFF; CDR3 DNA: TGTGCCATCCATGGGACCGAGAACACTGAAGCTTTCTTT
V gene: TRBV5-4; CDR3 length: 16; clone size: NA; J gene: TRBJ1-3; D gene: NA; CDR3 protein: CASSLAGGVSGNTIYF; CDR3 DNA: TGTGCCAGCAGCTTGGCCGGGGGGGTTTCTGGAAACACCATATATTTT
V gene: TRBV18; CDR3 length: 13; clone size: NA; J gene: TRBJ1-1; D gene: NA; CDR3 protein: CASSPGVNTEAFF; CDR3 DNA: TGTGCCAGCTCACCAGGGGTTAACACTGAAGCTTTCTTT
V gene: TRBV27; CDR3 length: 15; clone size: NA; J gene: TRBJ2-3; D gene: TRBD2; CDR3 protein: CASSLWSGGTDTQYF; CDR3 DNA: TGTGCCAGCAGTTTATGGTCGGGGGGAACAGATACGCAGTATTTT
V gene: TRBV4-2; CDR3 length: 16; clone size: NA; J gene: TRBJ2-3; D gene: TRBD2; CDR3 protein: CASSQGLAGSTDTQYF; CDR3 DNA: TGTGCCAGCAGCCAAGGACTAGCGGGCAGCACAGATACGCAGTATTTT
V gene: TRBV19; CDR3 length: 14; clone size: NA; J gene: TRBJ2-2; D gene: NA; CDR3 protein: CASADRYDTGELFF; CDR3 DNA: TGTGCCAGCGCGGACAGATACGACACCGGGGAGCTGTTTTTT
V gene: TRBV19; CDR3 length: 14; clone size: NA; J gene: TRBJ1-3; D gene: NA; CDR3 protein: CASSASGSGNTIYF; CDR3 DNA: TGTGCCAGTAGTGCCTCAGGATCTGGAAACACCATATATTTT
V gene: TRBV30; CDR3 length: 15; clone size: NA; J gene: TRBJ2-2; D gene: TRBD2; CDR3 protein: CAWSGGLAGAGELFF; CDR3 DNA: TGTGCCTGGAGTGGGGGACTAGCGGGAGCCGGGGAGCTGTTTTTT
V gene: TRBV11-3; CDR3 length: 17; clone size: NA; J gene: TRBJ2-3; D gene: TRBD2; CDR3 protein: CASSLGSGGPEGDTQYF; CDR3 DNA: TGTGCCAGCAGCTTAGGATCGGGGGGGCCGGAGGGAGATACGCAGTATTTT
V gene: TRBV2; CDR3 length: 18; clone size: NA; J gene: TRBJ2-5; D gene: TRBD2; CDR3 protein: CASSEALVLAGGIETQYF; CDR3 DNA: TGTGCCAGCAGTGAAGCACTAGTCCTAGCGGGAGGAATCGAGACCCAGTACTTC
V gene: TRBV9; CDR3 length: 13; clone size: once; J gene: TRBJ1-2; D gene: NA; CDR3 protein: CASSVGQGRGYTF; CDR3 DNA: TGTGCCAGCAGCGTAGGCCAGGGACGCGGCTACACCTTC
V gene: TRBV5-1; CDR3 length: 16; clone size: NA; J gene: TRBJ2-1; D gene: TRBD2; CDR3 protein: CASSLGGLAEINEQFF; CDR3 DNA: TGCGCCAGCAGCTTGGGGGGACTAGCGGAGATCAATGAGCAGTTCTTC
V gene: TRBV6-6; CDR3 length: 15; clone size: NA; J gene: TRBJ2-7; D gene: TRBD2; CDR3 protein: CARLAGGRTSYEQYF; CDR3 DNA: TGTGCCAGATTAGCGGGGGGGAGAACCTCCTACGAGCAGTACTTC
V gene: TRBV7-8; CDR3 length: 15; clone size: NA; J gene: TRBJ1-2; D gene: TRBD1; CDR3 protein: CASSRTDRDGYGYTF; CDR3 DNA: TGTGCCAGCAGCCGAACCGACAGGGATGGCTATGGCTACACCTTC
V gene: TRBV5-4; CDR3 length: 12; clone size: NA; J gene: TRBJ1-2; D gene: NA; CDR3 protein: CASSLNGYGYTF; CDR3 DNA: TGTGCCAGCAGCTTGAATGGCTATGGCTACACCTTC
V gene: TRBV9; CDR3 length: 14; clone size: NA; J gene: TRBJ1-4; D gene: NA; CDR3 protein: CASSEGPSNEKLFF; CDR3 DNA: TGTGCCAGCAGCGAGGGCCCGAGCAATGAAAAACTGTTTTTT
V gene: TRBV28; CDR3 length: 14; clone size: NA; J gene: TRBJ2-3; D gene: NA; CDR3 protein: CASRRAGSSDTQYF; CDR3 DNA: TGTGCCAGCAGGCGAGCAGGCAGTTCAGATACGCAGTATTTT